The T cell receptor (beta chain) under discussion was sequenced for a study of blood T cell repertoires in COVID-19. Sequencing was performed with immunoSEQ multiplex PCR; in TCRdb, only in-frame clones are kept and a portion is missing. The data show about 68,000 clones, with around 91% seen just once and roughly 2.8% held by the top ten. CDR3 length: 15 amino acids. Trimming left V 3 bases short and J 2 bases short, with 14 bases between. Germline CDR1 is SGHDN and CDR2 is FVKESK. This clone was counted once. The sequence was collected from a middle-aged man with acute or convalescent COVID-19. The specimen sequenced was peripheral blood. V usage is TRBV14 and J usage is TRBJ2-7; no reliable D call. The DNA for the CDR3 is TGTGCCAGCAGCCAGACGAGCGTTGAACCCTACGAGCAGTACTTC. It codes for CASSQTSVEPYEQYF.